This T cell receptor beta chain was captured in a study of T-cell reconstitution after alpha-beta-depleted transplantation in children. This clonotype has just a few counts. The antigen is undetermined. Construction of the TCRbeta library involved unique molecular identifiers. TCRdb called the PCR reads again in MiXCR, with one record for every CDR3 protein. The sample has just under 350,000 distinct CDR3 sequences, about 16% seen once; the top ten hold around 41%. Study outcomes and limitations: By about two months after transplant, alpha-beta T cells reportedly arose from several hundred graft clones that had expanded. One year post-transplant, T-cell counts and diversity were largely derived from T cells produced anew. Surviving recipient T cells and thymic progenitors produced the high day-60 TCRbeta diversity seen in some patients.

This receptor was taken from a male patient between 2 and 15 years old who had a stem cell transplant for acute lymphoblastic leukemia, so the T cells may come from the graft donor. The starting material was PBMCs, mostly from graft donor cells, obtained 360 days after TCRalphabeta/CD19-depleted stem cell transplant.

The CDR3 spells CASTGYNSPLHF. For the CDR3, the DNA is TGTGCCAGTACGGGCTATAATTCACCCCTCCACTTT. The chain recombines TRBV19 with TRBJ1-6; no firm D call. CDR1 is LNHDA and CDR2 is SQIVND in the germline V gene (reference sequence). CDR3 length: 12 amino acids. Trimming shortened V by 7 bases and J by 3 bases, and 4 bases separated the two germline ends.